This record covers a single T cell receptor (beta chain). This clonotype appeared many times. What this receptor recognizes is not known. No base quality values were provided; no much bigger clone lies one nucleotide off. The protocol used for the library was 5' RACE. The sequencing machine was an Illumina HiSeq 2500. A second roughly 6 to 12 cycle PCR used a sample-barcoded 5' primer and a J-beta primer mix. A template-switch 5' adaptor carrying 12 random nucleotides introduced a unique molecular identifier onto each TCR beta cDNA molecule. At least 3 million CDR3-containing paired-end reads were obtained from each sample. First-strand cDNA was synthesized from all RNA with the Mint cDNA synthesis kit, primed by a TRBC-specific oligonucleotide. All cDNA was treated with uracil-DNA glycosylase and then went through a first 18-cycle PCR with the universal primers M1SS and BC2_uni_R. Regarding the original processing steps: Each sample was normalized by randomly selecting 1 million high-quality reads, each carrying a distinct molecular identifier. Instead of being binned into consensus sequences, reads with shared molecular identifiers were discarded. MiTCR, set to a Q25 quality threshold and the strictest error-elimination algorithm, was used for CDR3 identification, clonotype clustering and error correction. A nonparametric unseen species model with Euler transformation was used to estimate lower-bound total TCR beta diversity. The raw public reads went through TCRdb reprocessing: fastp at Q25, MiXCR clone calling, in-frame beta chains kept. For every CDR3 protein sequence, its rows merge into one entry that carries the most common genes and DNA. The authors' filters were not applied to this entry. Within this sample are over 600,000 distinct CDR3 sequences, with around 50% of them counted one time only. The top ten clonotypes cover less than 20% of the sample.

The sample is drawn from a study of blood T cells in healthy people across ages (dated by TCRdb to 2013 to 2016). For the wider study: In model experiments, roughly one uniquely barcoded TCR beta cDNA molecule per two T cells was captured by template switching. Age-related changes in TCR beta repertoire diversity were measured in the study by deep sequencing normalized with unique cDNA molecular identifiers. The donors were divided into four age groups: young (average around 17 years), middle-aged (about 39), aged (approximately 62) and long-lived (roughly 88). To avoid experimental bias, donors of different ages were randomly spread across the sequencing lanes. For two donors (one aged 18 to 30 and one aged 80 or older), the study analyzed two additional independent replicas of 1 million unique cDNA reads from the same blood draw. What the work shows at the level of the full study, not this receptor alone: Because the CMV infection status of the donors was unknown, age-related changes in expanded clonotypes may potentially have been confounded. The long-lived group showed more naive CD4+ T cells, fewer expanded clones and increased TCR diversity than the aged group, suggesting age selection. Total diversity estimates from one million sequenced T cells were considered lower bounds and underestimates. There was a strong correlation between observed TCR beta diversity and the percentage of naive T cells measured by flow cytometry. Because profiling used bulk unsorted PBMCs, naive and antigen-experienced compartments could not be compared conclusively. As age increased, observed TCR beta diversity per million T cells dropped in a roughly linear way, and a significant reduction was already evident by age 40.

For this chain, trimming is 4 bases at the V end and 7 bases at the J end, and the number of junction bases without a gene match is 7. The CDR3 contains 14 residues, cysteine and phenylalanine counted. Only the CDR3 DNA is retained, 42 bases long and in frame from the first base. CDR1 and CDR2 are drawn from the germline V gene: LGHNA, YSLEER. The approximately 41 donors, aged about 6 to 95 years, were systemically healthy Caucasian individuals from Russia. Each donor gave approximately 9.3 milliliters of peripheral blood, collected into EDTA-treated Vacutainer tubes. Ficoll-Paque density-gradient centrifugation was used to isolate PBMCs, with at least 6.5 million per sample. Total RNA, at least 6 micrograms per sample, was extracted from PBMCs with Trizol reagent. Naive CD45RAhigh/CD27high T cell percentages were measured by flow cytometry on a PBMC aliquot from every donor.

The chain uses TRBV4-3 and TRBJ2-1, with 7 bases matching TRBD1. Sequenced material: blood. The sequence came from an elderly man in good health. At the DNA level, the sequence is TGCGCCAGCAGCCCCGACAGGGTCCCTAATGAGCAGTTCTTC. This yields the protein CASSPDRVPNEQFF.